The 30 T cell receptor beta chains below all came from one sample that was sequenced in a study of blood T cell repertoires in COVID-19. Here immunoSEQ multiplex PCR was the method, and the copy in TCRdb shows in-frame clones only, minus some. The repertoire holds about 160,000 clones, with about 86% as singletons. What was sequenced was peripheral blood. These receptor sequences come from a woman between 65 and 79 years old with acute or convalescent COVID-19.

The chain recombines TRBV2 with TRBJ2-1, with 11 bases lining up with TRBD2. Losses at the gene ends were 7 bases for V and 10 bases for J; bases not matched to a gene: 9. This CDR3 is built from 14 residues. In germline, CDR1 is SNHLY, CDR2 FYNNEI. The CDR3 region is CASKELAGVIEQFF. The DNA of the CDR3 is TGTGCCAGCAAAGAACTAGCGGGAGTGATCGAGCAGTTCTTC. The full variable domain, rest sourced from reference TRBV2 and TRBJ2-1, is EPEVTQTPSHQVTQMGQEVILRCVPISNHLYFYWYRQILGQKVEFLVSFYNNEISEKSEIFDDQFSVERPDGSNFTLKIRSTKLEDSAMYFCASKELAGVIEQFFGPGTRLTVL.

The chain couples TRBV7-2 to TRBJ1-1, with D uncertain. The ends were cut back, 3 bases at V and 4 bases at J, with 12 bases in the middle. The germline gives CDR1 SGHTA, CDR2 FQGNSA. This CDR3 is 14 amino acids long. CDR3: CASSFWESSTEAFF. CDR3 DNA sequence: TGTGCCAGCAGCTTCTGGGAGTCCAGCACTGAAGCTTTCTTT.

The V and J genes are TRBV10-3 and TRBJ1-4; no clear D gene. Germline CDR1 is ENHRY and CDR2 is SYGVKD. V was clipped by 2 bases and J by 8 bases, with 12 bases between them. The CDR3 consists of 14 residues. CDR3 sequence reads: CAISEEAVGEKLFF. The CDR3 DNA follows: TGTGCCATCAGTGAGGAAGCGGTAGGGGAAAAACTGTTTTTT.

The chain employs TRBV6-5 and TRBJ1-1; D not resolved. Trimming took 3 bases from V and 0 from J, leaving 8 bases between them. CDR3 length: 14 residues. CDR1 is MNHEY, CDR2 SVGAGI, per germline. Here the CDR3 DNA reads TGTGCCAGCAGTTATGGACTAGTGAACACTGAAGCTTTCTTT. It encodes CASSYGLVNTEAFF.

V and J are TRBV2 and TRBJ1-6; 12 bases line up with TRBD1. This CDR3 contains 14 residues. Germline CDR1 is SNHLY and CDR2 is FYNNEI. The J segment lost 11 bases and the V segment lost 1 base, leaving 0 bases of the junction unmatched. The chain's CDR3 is CASSEGDRGPPLHF. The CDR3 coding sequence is TGTGCCAGCAGTGAAGGGGACAGGGGGCCACCCCTCCACTTT.

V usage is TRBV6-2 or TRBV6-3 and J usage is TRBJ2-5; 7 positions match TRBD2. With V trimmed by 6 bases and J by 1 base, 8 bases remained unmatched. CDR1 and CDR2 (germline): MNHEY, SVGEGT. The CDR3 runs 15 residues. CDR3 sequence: CASSQPGRGQETQYF. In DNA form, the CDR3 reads TGTGCCAGCAGCCAGCCGGGGAGGGGCCAAGAGACCCAGTACTTC.

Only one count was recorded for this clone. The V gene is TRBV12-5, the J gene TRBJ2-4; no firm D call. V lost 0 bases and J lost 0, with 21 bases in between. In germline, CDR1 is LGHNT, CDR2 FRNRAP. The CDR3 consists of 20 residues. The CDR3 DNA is TGTGCTAGTGGTTTGGTAGTGAAGGAAGCGAGCGAATTAGCCAAAAACATTCAGTACTTC. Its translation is CASGLVVKEASELAKNIQYF.

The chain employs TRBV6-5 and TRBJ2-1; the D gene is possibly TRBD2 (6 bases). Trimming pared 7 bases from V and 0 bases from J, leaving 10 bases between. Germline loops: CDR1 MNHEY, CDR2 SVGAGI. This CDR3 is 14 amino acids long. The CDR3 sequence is CASIPGGSYNEQFF. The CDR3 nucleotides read TGTGCCAGCATCCCCGGGGGCTCCTACAATGAGCAGTTCTTC.

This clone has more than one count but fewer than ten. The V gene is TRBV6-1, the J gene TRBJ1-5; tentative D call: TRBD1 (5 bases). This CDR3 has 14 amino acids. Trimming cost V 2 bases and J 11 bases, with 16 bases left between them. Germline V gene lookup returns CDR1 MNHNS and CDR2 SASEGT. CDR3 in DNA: TGTGCCAGCAGTGAATCCGGGACTGTCGGGGCCCAGCATTTT. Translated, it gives CASSESGTVGAQHF.

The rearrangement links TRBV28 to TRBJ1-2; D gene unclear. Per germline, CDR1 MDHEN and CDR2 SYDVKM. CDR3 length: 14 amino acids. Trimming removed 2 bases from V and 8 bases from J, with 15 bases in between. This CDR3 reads CASSLRGLKGGYTF. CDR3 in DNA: TGTGCCAGCAGTTTACGGGGTTTGAAAGGCGGCTACACCTTC.

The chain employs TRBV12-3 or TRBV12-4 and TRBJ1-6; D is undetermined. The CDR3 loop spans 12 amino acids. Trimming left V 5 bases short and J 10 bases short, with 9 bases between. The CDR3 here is CASSAQLSPLHF. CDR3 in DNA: TGTGCCAGCAGTGCACAGCTATCACCCCTCCACTTT.

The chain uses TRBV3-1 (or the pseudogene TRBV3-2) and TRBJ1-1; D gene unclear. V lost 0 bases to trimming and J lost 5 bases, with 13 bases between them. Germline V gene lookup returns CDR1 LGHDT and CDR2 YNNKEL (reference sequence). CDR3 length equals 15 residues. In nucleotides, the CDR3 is TGTGCCAGCAGCCAAGATCTGGAACGGAGTACTGAAGCTTTCTTT. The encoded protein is CASSQDLERSTEAFF.

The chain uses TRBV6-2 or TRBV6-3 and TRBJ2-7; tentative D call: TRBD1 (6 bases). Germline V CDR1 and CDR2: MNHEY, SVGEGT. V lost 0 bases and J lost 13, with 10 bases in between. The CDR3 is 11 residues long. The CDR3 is CASSYSNRVYF. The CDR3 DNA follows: TGTGCCAGCAGTTACTCGAACAGGGTATACTTC.

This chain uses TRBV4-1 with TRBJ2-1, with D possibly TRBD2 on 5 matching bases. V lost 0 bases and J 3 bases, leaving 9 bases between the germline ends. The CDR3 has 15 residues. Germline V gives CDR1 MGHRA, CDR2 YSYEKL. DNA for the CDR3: TGCGCCAGCAGCCAAGACCGGGGTTACTACAATGAGCAGTTCTTC. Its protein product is CASSQDRGYYNEQFF.

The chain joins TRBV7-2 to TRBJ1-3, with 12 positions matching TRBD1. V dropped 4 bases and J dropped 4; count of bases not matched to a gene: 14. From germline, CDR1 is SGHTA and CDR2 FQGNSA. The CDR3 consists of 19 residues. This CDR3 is CASSCFPGQGAASGNTIYF. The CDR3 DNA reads TGTGCCAGCAGCTGTTTTCCGGGACAGGGGGCCGCGTCGGGAAACACCATATATTTT. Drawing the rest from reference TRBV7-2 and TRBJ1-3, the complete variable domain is GAGVSQSPSNKVTEKGKDVELRCDPISGHTALYWYRQSLGQGLEFLIYFQGNSAPDKSGLPSDRFSAERTGGSVSTLTIQRTQQEDSAVYLCASSCFPGQGAASGNTIYFGEGSWLTVV.

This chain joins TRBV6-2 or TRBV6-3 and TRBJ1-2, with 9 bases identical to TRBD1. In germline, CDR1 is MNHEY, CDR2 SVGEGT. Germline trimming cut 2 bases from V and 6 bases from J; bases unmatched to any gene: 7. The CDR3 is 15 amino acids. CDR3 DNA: TGTGCCAGCAGTTACGAGGGACAGGGATTCAATGGCTACACCTTC. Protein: CASSYEGQGFNGYTF.

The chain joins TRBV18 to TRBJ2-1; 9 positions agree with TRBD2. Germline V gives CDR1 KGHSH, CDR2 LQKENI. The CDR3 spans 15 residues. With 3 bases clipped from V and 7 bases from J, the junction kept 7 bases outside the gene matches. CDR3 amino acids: CASSPERGARNEQFF. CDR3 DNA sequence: TGTGCCAGCTCACCGGAGCGGGGGGCCCGGAATGAGCAGTTCTTC.

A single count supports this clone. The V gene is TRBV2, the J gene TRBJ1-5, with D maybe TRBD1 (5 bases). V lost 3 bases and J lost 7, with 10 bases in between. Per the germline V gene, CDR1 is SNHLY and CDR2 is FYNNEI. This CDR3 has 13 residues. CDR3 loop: CASSDRGHQPQHF. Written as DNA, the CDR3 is TGTGCCAGCAGTGATAGGGGCCACCAGCCCCAGCATTTT.

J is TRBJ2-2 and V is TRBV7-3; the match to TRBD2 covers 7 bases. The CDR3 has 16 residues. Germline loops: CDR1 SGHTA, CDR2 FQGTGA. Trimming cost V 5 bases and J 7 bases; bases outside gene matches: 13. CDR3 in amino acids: CASSTPLAGEIGELFF. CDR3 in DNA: TGTGCCAGCAGCACACCTTTGGCGGGAGAAATCGGGGAGCTGTTTTTT.

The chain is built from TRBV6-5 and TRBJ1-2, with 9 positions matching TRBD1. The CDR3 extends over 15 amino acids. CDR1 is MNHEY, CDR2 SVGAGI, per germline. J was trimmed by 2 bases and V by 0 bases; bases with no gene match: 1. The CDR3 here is CASSYSGTGNYGYTF. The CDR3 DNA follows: TGTGCCAGCAGTTACTCCGGGACAGGGAACTATGGCTACACCTTC.

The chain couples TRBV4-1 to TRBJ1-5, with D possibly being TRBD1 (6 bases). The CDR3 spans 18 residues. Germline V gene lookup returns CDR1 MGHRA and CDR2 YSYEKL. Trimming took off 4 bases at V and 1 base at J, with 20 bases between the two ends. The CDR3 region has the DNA TGCGCCAGCAGCCCCGAGGGCAGGGGCCACCCCAGCAATCAGCCCCAGCATTTT. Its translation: CASSPEGRGHPSNQPQHF.

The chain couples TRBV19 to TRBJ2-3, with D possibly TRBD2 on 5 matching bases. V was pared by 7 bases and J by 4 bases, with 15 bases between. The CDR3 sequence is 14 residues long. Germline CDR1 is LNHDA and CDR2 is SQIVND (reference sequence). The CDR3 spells CASTPPQRADTQYF. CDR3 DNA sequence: TGTGCCAGTACCCCCCCCCAGAGGGCAGATACGCAGTATTTT. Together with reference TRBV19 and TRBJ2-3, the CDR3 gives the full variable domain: DGGITQSPKYLFRKEGQNVTLSCEQNLNHDAMYWYRQDPGQGLRLIYYSQIVNDFQKGDIAEGYSVSREKKESFPLTVTSAQKNPTAFYLCASTPPQRADTQYFGPGTRLTVL.

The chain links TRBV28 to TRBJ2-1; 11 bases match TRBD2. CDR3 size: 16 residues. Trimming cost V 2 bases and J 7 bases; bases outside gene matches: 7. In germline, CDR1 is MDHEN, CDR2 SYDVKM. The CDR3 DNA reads TGTGCCAGCAGTTTACTCGGGACTAGCGGTATAAATGAGCAGTTCTTC. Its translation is CASSLLGTSGINEQFF.

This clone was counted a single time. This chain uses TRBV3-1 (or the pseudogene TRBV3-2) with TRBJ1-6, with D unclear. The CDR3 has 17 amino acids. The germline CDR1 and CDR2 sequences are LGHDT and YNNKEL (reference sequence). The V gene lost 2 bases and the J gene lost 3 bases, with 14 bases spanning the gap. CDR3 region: CASSQKREHGYNSPLHF. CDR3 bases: TGTGCCAGCAGCCAAAAAAGGGAGCACGGCTATAATTCACCCCTCCACTTT.

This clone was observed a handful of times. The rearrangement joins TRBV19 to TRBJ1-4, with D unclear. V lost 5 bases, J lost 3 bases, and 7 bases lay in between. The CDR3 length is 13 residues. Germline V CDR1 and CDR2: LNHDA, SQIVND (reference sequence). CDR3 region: CASSRQANEKLFF. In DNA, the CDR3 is TGTGCCAGTAGTCGCCAGGCTAATGAAAAACTGTTTTTT.

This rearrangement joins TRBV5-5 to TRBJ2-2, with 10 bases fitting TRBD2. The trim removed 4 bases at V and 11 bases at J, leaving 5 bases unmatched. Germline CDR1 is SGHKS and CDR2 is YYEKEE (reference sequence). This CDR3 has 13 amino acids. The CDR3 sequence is CASSSGLAVELFF. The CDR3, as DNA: TGTGCCAGCAGCAGCGGACTAGCGGTTGAGCTGTTTTTT.

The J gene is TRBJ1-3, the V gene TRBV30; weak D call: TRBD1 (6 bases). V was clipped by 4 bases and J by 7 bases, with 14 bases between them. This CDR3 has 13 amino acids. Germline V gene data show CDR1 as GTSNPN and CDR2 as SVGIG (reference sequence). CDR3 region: CAWNSVQGNTIYF. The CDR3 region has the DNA TGTGCCTGGAACAGTGTGCAGGGGAACACCATATATTTT.

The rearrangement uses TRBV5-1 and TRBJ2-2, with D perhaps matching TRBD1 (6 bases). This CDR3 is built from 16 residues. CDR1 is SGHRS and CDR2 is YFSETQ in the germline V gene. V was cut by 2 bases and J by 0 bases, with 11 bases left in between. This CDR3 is CASSLQGGANTGELFF. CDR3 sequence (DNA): TGCGCCAGCAGCTTACAGGGTGGCGCGAACACCGGGGAGCTGTTTTTT.

CDR3 sequence: CASSYSTIGAGNTIYF. The CDR3, as DNA: TGTGCCAGCAGTTACTCGACGATCGGGGCTGGAAACACCATATATTTT. V usage is TRBV6-2 or TRBV6-3 and J usage is TRBJ1-3; no definite D call. This CDR3 comprises 16 residues. Trimming pared 0 bases from V and 2 bases from J, leaving 11 bases between. CDR1 MNHEY and CDR2 SVGEGT come from the germline V gene.

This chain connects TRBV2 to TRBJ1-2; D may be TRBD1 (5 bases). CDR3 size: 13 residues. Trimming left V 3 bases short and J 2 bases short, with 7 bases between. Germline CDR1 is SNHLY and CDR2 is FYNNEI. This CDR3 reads CASSEPGNYGYTF. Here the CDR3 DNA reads TGTGCCAGCAGTGAGCCAGGGAACTATGGCTACACCTTC.